This T cell receptor beta chain was captured in a study of tissue T cells after allogeneic stem cell transplantation. Study-level results: Anatomically similar tissues had similar TCR repertoires within each patient.

The protocol was immunoSEQ multiplex PCR, while the TCRdb copy is restricted to in-frame clones and leaves out a portion. Of roughly 820 clones in the sample, 50% to 60% were seen once. The CDR3 is 12 residues long. Germline V gene data show CDR1 as KGHPV and CDR2 as FQNQEV (reference sequence). V was clipped by 0 bases and J by 5 bases, with 5 bases between them. The time point here: mouse harvest day 14 after allogeneic transplant. The graft held 10^6 splenic CD5+ T cells and 10^7 T-cell-depleted bone marrow cells. B6 (H2b) cells into BALB/c (H2d) mice; tissues taken at day 7 or 14. This clone was counted a few times. Antigen: not known. Here the gene names and germline are mouse. Read sequence stops 1 residue before the CDR3 end, and the germline J gene provides the missing end.

Material for sequencing was liver tissue. J is TRBJ2-7 and V is TRBV26; the D gene could be TRBD1 or TRBD2 (5 bases each). The TCR originated in a female BALB/c mouse given C57BL/6 T cells with graft-versus-host disease after an allogeneic hematopoietic cell transplant. Incomplete CDR3 DNA: TGTGCCAGCAGTCTGTCGGGGGATGAACAGTAC. This translates into CASSLSGDEQY. The CDR3, in full, reads CASSLSGDEQYF.